This is a list of T cell receptor beta chains from one sample in a study of control samples from healthy donors and cancer patients. Using immunoSEQ multiplex PCR, the repertoire was profiled, and TCRdb retains in-frame clones only, with some absent. The sample gives fewer than 60,000 clones, 80% to 90% of which show up once; roughly 12% is in the top ten. Specimen: PBMCs. The receptors here all came from a woman between 55 and 75 years old with lung cancer. CDR3s include the opening cysteine and the closing phenylalanine or tryptophan. A D gene is named only where the DNA matches it firmly. Size tells how often a clone was seen (once, few, many) or the class of an expanded clone, and some rows leave it out.

size	V	D	J	DNA	CDR3
.	TRBV6-6	.	TRBJ2-3	TGTGCCAGCAGTTACTCAGTTGGACACCCGGCAGATACGCAGTATTTT	CASSYSVGHPADTQYF
.	TRBV19	.	TRBJ1-2	TGTGCCAGTAGTGATTCAGGGAGCTTATGGGGCTACACCTTC	CASSDSGSLWGYTF
.	TRBV6-6	.	TRBJ1-2	TGTGCCAGCAGGGAGGGGGGATATGGCTACACCTTC	CASREGGYGYTF
.	TRBV10-1	.	TRBJ2-3	TGCGCCAGCAGTGAGAGAAGCGGCCGCACAGATACGCAGTATTTT	CASSERSGRTDTQYF
.	TRBV5-4	TRBD2	TRBJ2-5	TGTGCCAGCAGCTTGGCGGGGGGAGGCCAAGAGACCCAGTACTTC	CASSLAGGGQETQYF
once	TRBV25-1	.	TRBJ1-1	TGTGCCAGCAGTGAGGCAGGGTGGACTGAAGCTTTCTTT	CASSEAGWTEAFF
.	TRBV2	.	TRBJ2-2	TGTGCCAGCACCCCGGACGCCGGGGAGCTGTTTTTT	CASTPDAGELFF
.	TRBV18	.	TRBJ2-2	TGTGCCAGCTCACCACAAGGGTCAGCGGGGGAGCTGTTTTTT	CASSPQGSAGELFF
once	TRBV6-6	.	TRBJ2-1	TGTGCCAGCAGTTATGGACGGTATGAGCAGTTCTTC	CASSYGRYEQFF
.	TRBV14	.	TRBJ2-1	TGTGCCAGCAGCCATTTTCTGAAACAGGGAATCAATGAGCAGTTCTTC	CASSHFLKQGINEQFF